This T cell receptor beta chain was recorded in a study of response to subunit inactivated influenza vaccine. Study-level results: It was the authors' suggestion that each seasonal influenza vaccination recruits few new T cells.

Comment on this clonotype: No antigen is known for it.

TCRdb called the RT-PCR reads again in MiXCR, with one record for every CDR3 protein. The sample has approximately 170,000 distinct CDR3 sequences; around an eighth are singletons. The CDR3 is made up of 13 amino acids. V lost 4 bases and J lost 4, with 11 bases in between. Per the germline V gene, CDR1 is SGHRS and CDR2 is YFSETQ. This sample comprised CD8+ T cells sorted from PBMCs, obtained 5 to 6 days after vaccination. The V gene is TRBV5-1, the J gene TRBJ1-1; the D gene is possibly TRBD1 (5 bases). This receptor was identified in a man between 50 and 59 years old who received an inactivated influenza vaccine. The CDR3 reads CASSIDGGTEAFF. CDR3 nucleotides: TGCGCCAGCAGCATTGACGGGGGCACTGAAGCTTTCTTT.